The 15 T cell receptor beta chains given below trace back to one sample, sequenced in a study of control samples from healthy donors and cancer patients. The assay was immunoSEQ multiplex PCR, and TCRdb's table has in-frame clones only and misses some. Of tens of thousands of clones listed, approximately 84% are singletons. The sequencing input was PBMCs. The source of these receptors is a man aged 65 to 85 with lung cancer.

The chain employs TRBV30 and TRBJ2-7, with 12 nucleotides matching TRBD2. The CDR3 spans 12 residues. Looked up from germline, CDR1 is GTSNPN and CDR2 is SVGIG (reference sequence). With 1 base clipped from V and 9 bases from J, the junction kept 1 base outside the gene matches. Here the CDR3 reads CAWSGTSGVQYF. In DNA, the CDR3 is TGTGCCTGGAGTGGGACTAGCGGGGTGCAGTACTTC.

This rearrangement joins TRBV7-9 to TRBJ2-2; 12 nucleotides match TRBD1. Losses at the gene ends were 5 bases for V and 5 bases for J; bases not matched to a gene: 6. Germline V gene data show CDR1 as SEHNR and CDR2 as FQNEAQ (reference sequence). CDR3 length equals 16 residues. The CDR3 here is CASSVGTGGLTGELFF. The CDR3 nucleotides are TGTGCCAGCAGCGTCGGGACAGGGGGCTTAACCGGGGAGCTGTTTTTT.

The table lists this clone with a few counts. This CDR3 is CASSPRFSGNTIYF. CDR3 in DNA: TGTGCCAGCAGCCCCCGGTTCTCTGGAAACACCATATATTTT. The rearrangement joins TRBV7-3 to TRBJ1-3; D is undetermined. This CDR3 is 14 amino acids long. CDR1 is SGHTA and CDR2 is FQGTGA in the germline V gene. V lost 5 bases, J lost 0 bases, and 8 bases lay in between.

This clone was observed a single time. For the CDR3, the DNA is TGTGCCAGCAGTTACTCGGCCCGGACAGTTAGTCAGCCCCAGCATTTT. Translating gives CASSYSARTVSQPQHF. The chain combines TRBV6-6 with TRBJ1-5; perhaps TRBD1 as D (6 bases). The V gene's germline CDR1 is MNHNY and CDR2 SVGAGI (reference sequence). Trimming removed 0 bases at V and 6 bases at J, with 15 bases between. The CDR3 spans 16 residues.

The chain joins TRBV19 to TRBJ1-3, with a possible D match to TRBD1 (6 bases). The CDR3 contains 15 residues. Germline CDR1 is LNHDA and CDR2 is SQIVND (reference sequence). Trimming took off 11 bases at V and 0 bases at J, with 17 bases between the two ends. The CDR3 loop is CARTLGASSGNTIYF. The CDR3 coding sequence is TGTGCCCGTACTTTGGGGGCAAGCTCTGGAAACACCATATATTTT.

The CDR3 here is CSARDNEQFF. As DNA, the CDR3 is TGCAGTGCTAGAGACAATGAGCAGTTCTTC. V and J are TRBV20-1 and TRBJ2-1; D call uncertain. V was shortened by 0 bases and J by 6 bases, with 0 bases between the two germline ends. This CDR3 region has 10 residues. CDR1 and CDR2 from the germline V gene are DFQATT and SNEGSKA (reference sequence).

The chain has TRBV6-5 and TRBJ1-2; perhaps TRBD1 as D (5 bases). Germline CDR1 MNHEY, CDR2 SVGAGI. This CDR3 is 14 amino acids long. Trimming removed 0 bases at V and 8 bases at J, with 13 bases between. CDR3 DNA: TGTGCCAGCAGTTACTCAGCCAGGCGGGGCGGCTACACCTTC. As protein: CASSYSARRGGYTF.

The J gene is TRBJ2-5, the V gene TRBV6-1; 14 nucleotides line up with TRBD2. This CDR3 spans 14 amino acids. CDR1 is MNHNS and CDR2 is SASEGT in the germline V gene. With 4 bases clipped from V and 7 bases from J, the junction kept 2 bases outside the gene matches. The CDR3 DNA sequence: TGTGCCAGCAGTGTGACTAGCGGGGGGGGGACCCAGTACTTC. Its protein is CASSVTSGGGTQYF.

The rearrangement links TRBV9 to TRBJ2-7; 9 nucleotides align to TRBD1. The V and J ends lost 0 bases and 3 bases, in that order; junction bases with no gene match: 1. The CDR3 runs 14 residues. The V gene's germline CDR1 is SGDLS and CDR2 YYNGEE. The CDR3 loop reads CASSVEGQGYEQYF. The CDR3 DNA reads TGTGCCAGCAGCGTAGAGGGACAGGGCTACGAGCAGTACTTC.

The V and J genes are TRBV6-5 and TRBJ2-3; D gene uncertain. Trimming left V 0 bases short and J 5 bases short, with 3 bases between. This CDR3 region has 12 residues. Germline loops: CDR1 MNHEY, CDR2 SVGAGI. The CDR3: CASSYSGDTQYF. The DNA for the CDR3 is TGTGCCAGCAGTTACTCGGGAGATACGCAGTATTTT.

The chain is built from TRBV19 and TRBJ1-5, with D maybe TRBD1 (6 bases). From germline, CDR1 is LNHDA and CDR2 SQIVND (reference sequence). The V end was cut by 4 bases, the J end by 2 bases, with 18 bases between. This CDR3 contains 17 residues. The CDR3, as DNA: TGTGCCAGTAGTAATACCCCCAGGGGCACTCGCAATCAGCCCCAGCATTTT. Protein sequence: CASSNTPRGTRNQPQHF. The full variable domain, rest sourced from reference TRBV19 and TRBJ1-5, is DGGITQSPKYLFRKEGQNVTLSCEQNLNHDAMYWYRQDPGQGLRLIYYSQIVNDFQKGDIAEGYSVSREKKESFPLTVTSAQKNPTAFYLCASSNTPRGTRNQPQHFGDGTRLSIL.

This sequence joins TRBV5-6 and TRBJ1-1; 7 nucleotides match TRBD1. Germline CDR1 SGHDT, CDR2 YYEEEE. The V segment lost 0 bases and the J segment 4 bases; nucleotides outside the gene matches: 9. This CDR3 is 16 amino acids long. For the CDR3, the DNA is TGTGCCAGCAGCTTGGCCCGGGGACAGAGGAGCACTGAAGCTTTCTTT. It translates to CASSLARGQRSTEAFF. The full variable domain, in which reference TRBV5-6 and TRBJ1-1 provide the parts outside the CDR3, is DAGVTQSPTHLIKTRGQQVTLRCSPKSGHDTVSWYQQALGQGPQFIFQYYEEEERQRGNFPDRFSGHQFPNYSSELNVNALLLGDSALYLCASSLARGQRSTEAFFGQGTRLTVV.

The chain combines TRBV18 with TRBJ2-3, with TRBD1 matching 9 bases. V was clipped by 4 bases and J by 5 bases; unmatched bases: 10. The CDR3 contains 16 residues. Germline-derived CDR1 and CDR2 are KGHSH and LQKENI. CDR3 DNA: TGTGCCAGCTCACTACTGGGACAGGGAACAGGAGATACGCAGTATTTT. Amino acids: CASSLLGQGTGDTQYF.

The genes are TRBV5-5 and TRBJ1-1; D not resolved. Trimming shortened V by 0 bases and J by 1 base, and 13 bases separated the two germline ends. The CDR3 loop spans 16 amino acids. Germline CDR1 SGHKS, CDR2 YYEKEE (reference sequence). DNA for the CDR3: TGTGCCAGCAGCTTGGTAAGTTTGACGACGAACACTGAAGCTTTCTTT. Translating gives CASSLVSLTTNTEAFF.

This chain connects TRBV5-1 to TRBJ2-3; D perhaps matches TRBD2 (6 bases). Trimming took off 1 base at V and 3 bases at J, with 15 bases between the two ends. The germline V gene encodes CDR1 SGHRS and CDR2 YFSETQ. The CDR3 spans 16 residues. The CDR3 loop is CASSLLGGVDTDTQYF. In nucleotides, the CDR3 is TGCGCCAGCAGCTTGTTAGGCGGGGTCGATACAGATACGCAGTATTTT.